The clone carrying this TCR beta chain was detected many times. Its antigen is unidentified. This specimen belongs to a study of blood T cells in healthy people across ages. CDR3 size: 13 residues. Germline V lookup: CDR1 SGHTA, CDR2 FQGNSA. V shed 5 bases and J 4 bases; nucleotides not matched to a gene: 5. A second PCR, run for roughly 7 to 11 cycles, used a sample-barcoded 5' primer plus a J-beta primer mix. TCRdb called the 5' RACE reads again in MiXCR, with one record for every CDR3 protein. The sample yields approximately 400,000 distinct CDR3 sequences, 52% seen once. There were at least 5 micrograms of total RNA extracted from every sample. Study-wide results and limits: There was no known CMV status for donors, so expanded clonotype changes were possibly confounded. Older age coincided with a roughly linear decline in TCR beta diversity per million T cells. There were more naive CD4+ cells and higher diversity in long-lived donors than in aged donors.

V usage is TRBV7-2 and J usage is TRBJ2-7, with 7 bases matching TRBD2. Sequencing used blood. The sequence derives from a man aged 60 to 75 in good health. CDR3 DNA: TGTGCCAGCAGCCACCGGACTAGTTACGAGCAGTACTTC. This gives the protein CASSHRTSYEQYF.